The 9 T cell receptor beta chains below come from one sample, sequenced in a study of patients and donors after allogeneic stem cell transplantation (dated by TCRdb to 2018 to 2021). The method was RT-PCR. The reads were generated on a NextSeq 550. TCRdb's own reprocessing of the public reads used fastp at Q25 and MiXCR and kept productive beta chains. CDR3 protein duplicates are merged, each entry listing the most common genes and DNA. Across this sample there are 800,000 to 1,000,000 distinct CDR3 sequences, with under 20% seen only once. The ten largest clonotypes hold around 6% of the sample. Sequenced input: blood, either unsorted or a sorted T cell fraction (not recorded which). The receptors stem from a human donor who was either an allogeneic HSCT recipient or a stem cell or donor lymphocyte infusion donor (not recorded which). It is not recorded whose cells these are; they may come from a transplant donor.

This clonotype was seen more than once but under ten times. V is TRBV4-3 and J is TRBJ2-2, with 7 positions matching TRBD2. CDR1 is LGHNA and CDR2 is YSLEER in the germline V gene. The V gene end was trimmed by 4 bases and the J gene end by 6 bases; junction bases not matched to a gene: 5. CDR3 length: 14 amino acids. CDR3 sequence: CASSLGGVSGELFF. CDR3 DNA sequence: TGCGCCAGCAGCCTTGGGGGGGTGTCCGGGGAGCTGTTTTTT.

The chain couples TRBV19 to TRBJ1-1; 8 bases are a match to TRBD1. The length of the CDR3 is 15 residues. J lost 5 bases, V lost 6 bases, and 11 bases had no gene match. The V gene's germline CDR1 is LNHDA and CDR2 SQIVND (reference sequence). The CDR3 loop reads CASSHPRQGKTEAFF. Here the CDR3 DNA reads TGTGCCAGTAGCCATCCGAGACAGGGGAAGACTGAAGCTTTCTTT.

The chain is built from TRBV5-1 and TRBJ1-5, with D possibly matching TRBD1 (6 bases). This CDR3 region has 16 residues. The V end was cut by 2 bases, the J end by 3 bases, with 15 bases between. In germline, CDR1 is SGHRS, CDR2 YFSETQ. The CDR3 coding sequence is TGCGCCAGCAGCTTTGGGGGGGGCGATAACAATCAGCCCCAGCATTTT. It specifies CASSFGGGDNNQPQHF.

This rearrangement joins TRBV9 to TRBJ2-7, with 7 bases that match TRBD1. Per germline, CDR1 SGDLS and CDR2 YYNGEE. With V trimmed by 3 bases and J by 4 bases, 4 bases remained unmatched. The CDR3 totals 13 residues. CDR3 in DNA: TGTGCCAGCAGCGCGACAGGGATGTACGAGCAGTACTTC. It codes for CASSATGMYEQYF.

The chain is built from TRBV12-3 or TRBV12-4 and TRBJ1-6; D remains unclear. V gave up 7 bases and J gave up 3 bases, with 10 bases separating them. CDR3 length: 14 amino acids. The CDR3 spells CASTWSVYNSPLHF. CDR3 nucleotide sequence: TGTGCCAGCACCTGGTCCGTCTATAATTCACCCCTCCACTTT.

This clonotype appeared a few times. This chain joins TRBV7-9 and TRBJ1-4; no firm D call. There are 14 residues in the CDR3. The germline V gene has CDR1 SEHNR and CDR2 FQNEAQ (reference sequence). Between the trimmed V and J ends, which lost 3 bases and 4 bases, there was a span of 9 bases. This CDR3 reads CASSFPGFNEKLFF. As DNA, the CDR3 is TGTGCCAGCAGCTTCCCGGGATTTAATGAAAAACTGTTTTTT.

The V gene is TRBV6-1, the J gene TRBJ1-1, with 7 bases identical to TRBD1. The J segment lost 8 bases and the V segment lost 6 bases, leaving 9 bases of the junction unmatched. The V gene's germline CDR1 is MNHNS and CDR2 SASEGT. The CDR3 is made up of 13 amino acids. This CDR3 reads CASRTRTGSEAFF. The CDR3 DNA is TGTGCCAGCAGAACCCGGACAGGTTCCGAAGCTTTCTTT.

This clonotype has just one count. This chain connects TRBV12-5 to TRBJ2-1, with unresolved D. Germline CDR1 is LGHNT and CDR2 is FRNRAP. The CDR3 spans 17 residues. Trimming took 1 base from V and 2 from J, leaving 15 bases between them. The CDR3 loop reads CASGLAGRALTYNEQFF. The CDR3 bases are TGTGCTAGTGGTTTGGCCGGACGTGCACTCACCTACAATGAGCAGTTCTTC. Using reference TRBV12-5 and TRBJ2-1 for the parts outside the CDR3, the full variable domain is DARVTQTPRHKVTEMGQEVTMRCQPILGHNTVFWYRQTMMQGLELLAYFRNRAPLDDSGMPKDRFSAEMPDATLATLKIQPSEPRDSAVYFCASGLAGRALTYNEQFFGPGTRLTVL.

Many counts were recorded for this clonotype. The V call is TRBV6-5, the J call TRBJ2-2; tentative D call: TRBD1 (6 bases). Germline CDR1 and CDR2: MNHEY and SVGAGI. Between the trimmed V and J ends, which lost 4 bases and 0 bases, there was a span of 9 bases. CDR3 length: 15 residues. The CDR3 nucleotides are TGTGCCAGCAGTTCTCGACAGGCGAACACCGGGGAGCTGTTTTTT. Its protein product is CASSSRQANTGELFF.